The rows below give T cell receptor beta chains drawn from one sample of a study of T-cell memory formation after mild COVID-19. MiXCR, applied by TCRdb to the 5' RACE reads, yields one record per CDR3 protein. The table has 110,000 or so distinct CDR3 sequences, 22% seen once. Material for sequencing was PBMCs or a T cell subset sorted from them (not recorded which). The origin of the receptors is a man younger than 35 who had mild COVID-19 (a few samples of this study predate the infection). Cell type and time point are not known. CDR3s include the opening cysteine and the closing phenylalanine or tryptophan. The D gene is left open where the match is weak. Clone size is shown for a subset of rows, as once, few, many or a class of expanded clone.

clone size,J gene,D gene,V gene,CDR3 DNA,CDR3 protein
many,TRBJ2-2,.,TRBV4-3,TGCGCCAGCAGCCAATTGGTGGGGTCGTGGTACGGGGAGCTGTTTTTT,CASSQLVGSWYGELFF
.,TRBJ1-4,.,TRBV7-9,TGTGCCAGCAGCTCCCGACAGGCATTTAATGAAAAACTGTTTTTT,CASSSRQAFNEKLFF
few,TRBJ2-2,.,TRBV12-3/TRBV12-4,TGTGCCAGCAGTTGGAGGACACCGAACACCGGGGAGCTGTTTTTT,CASSWRTPNTGELFF
few,TRBJ2-5,.,TRBV6-5,TGTGCCAGCAGTTACTCGGGCGGGGCCCAAGAGACCCAGTACTTC,CASSYSGGAQETQYF
few,TRBJ2-1,.,TRBV6-2/TRBV6-3,TGTGCCAGCAGTTACCCTGGTGCCAATGAGCAGTTCTTC,CASSYPGANEQFF
few,TRBJ2-7,.,TRBV29-1,TGCAGCGTTATTCGGACTGACTTGCCTTACGAGCAGTACTTC,CSVIRTDLPYEQYF
.,TRBJ1-1,TRBD1,TRBV4-1,TGCGCCAGCAGCCGGGACAGGTTAGGTACTGAAGCTTTCTTT,CASSRDRLGTEAFF
.,TRBJ1-2,.,TRBV30,TGTGCCTGGGACCCGGAGGGCTACACCTTC,CAWDPEGYTF
.,TRBJ2-2,.,TRBV4-2,TGTGCCAGCAGCCAGGAACGGGGGAACACCGGGGAGCTGTTTTTT,CASSQERGNTGELFF
.,TRBJ2-3,.,TRBV10-3,TGTGCCATCAGTGAGTCGGGGGGCCGCACAGATACGCAGTATTTT,CAISESGGRTDTQYF
.,TRBJ1-2,.,TRBV4-1,TGCGCCAGCAGCCAAGCGGCAGGGCTAGACTATGGCTACACCTTC,CASSQAAGLDYGYTF